This T cell receptor beta chain originates from a study of shared clonotypes between healthy human individuals. Using around 200 ng DNA, approximately 27,000 T cell genomes, the sorted-subset replicate PCRs were run. Generated by immunoSEQ multiplex PCR, the TCRdb table keeps only in-frame clones and is missing some. The sample lists around 1 million clones; 70% to 85% were seen once. Study-level findings and limits: Blood was the only sampled material, and tissue repertoires likely differ.

The length of the CDR3 is 14 residues. Trimming cost V 5 bases and J 4 bases, with 13 bases left between them. Germline assignment: CDR1 SNHLY and CDR2 FYNNEI. In this sample, this clone turned up once. The antigen is not known. The receptor was derived from a man aged 18 to 29 in good health. Sequenced material: memory CD4+ T cells sorted from blood. The subset is: CD45RA-negative fraction. This chain links TRBV2 with TRBJ2-3; the D gene is possibly TRBD2 (5 bases). CDR3 nucleotides: TGTGCCAGCAGTCGACTCGGACTCTCAGATACGCAGTATTTT. This encodes CASSRLGLSDTQYF.